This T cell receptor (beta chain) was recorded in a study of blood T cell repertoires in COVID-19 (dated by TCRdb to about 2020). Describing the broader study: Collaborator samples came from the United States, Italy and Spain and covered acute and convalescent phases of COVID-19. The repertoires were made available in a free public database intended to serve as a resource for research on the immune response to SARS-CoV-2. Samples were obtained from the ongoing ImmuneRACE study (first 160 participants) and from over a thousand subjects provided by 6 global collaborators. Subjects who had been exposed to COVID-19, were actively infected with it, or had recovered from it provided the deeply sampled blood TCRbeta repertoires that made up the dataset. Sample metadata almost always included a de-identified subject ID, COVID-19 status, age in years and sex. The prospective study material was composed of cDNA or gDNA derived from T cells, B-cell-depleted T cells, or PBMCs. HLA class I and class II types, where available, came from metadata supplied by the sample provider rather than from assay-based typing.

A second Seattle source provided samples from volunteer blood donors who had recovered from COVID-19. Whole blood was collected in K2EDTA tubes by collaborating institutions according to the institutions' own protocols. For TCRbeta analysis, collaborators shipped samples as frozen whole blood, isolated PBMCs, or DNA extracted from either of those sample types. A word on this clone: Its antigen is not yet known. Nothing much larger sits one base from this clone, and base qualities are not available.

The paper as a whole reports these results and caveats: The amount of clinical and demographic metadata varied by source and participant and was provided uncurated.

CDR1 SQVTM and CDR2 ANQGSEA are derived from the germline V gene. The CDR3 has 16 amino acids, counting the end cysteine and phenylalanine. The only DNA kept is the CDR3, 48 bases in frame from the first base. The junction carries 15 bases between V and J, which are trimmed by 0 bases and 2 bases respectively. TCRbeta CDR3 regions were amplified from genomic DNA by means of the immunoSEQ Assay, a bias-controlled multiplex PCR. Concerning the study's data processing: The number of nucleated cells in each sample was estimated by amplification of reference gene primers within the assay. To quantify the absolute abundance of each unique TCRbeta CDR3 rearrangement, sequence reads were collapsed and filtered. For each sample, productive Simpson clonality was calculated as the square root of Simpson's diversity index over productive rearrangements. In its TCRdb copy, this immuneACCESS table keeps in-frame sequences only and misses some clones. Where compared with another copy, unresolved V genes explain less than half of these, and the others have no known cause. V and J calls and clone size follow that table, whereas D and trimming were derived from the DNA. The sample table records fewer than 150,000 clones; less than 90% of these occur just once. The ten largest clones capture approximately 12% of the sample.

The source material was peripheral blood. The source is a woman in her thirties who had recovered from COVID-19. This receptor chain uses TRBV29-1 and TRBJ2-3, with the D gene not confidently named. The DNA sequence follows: TGCAGCGTTGAAGAAGAGTTGGCAGGCCCCACAGATACGCAGTATTTT. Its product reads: CSVEEELAGPTDTQYF.